The 21 T cell receptor beta chains below all came from one sample that was sequenced in a study of regulatory T cells in long-lasting Graves disease. Arm-PCR with iRepertoire HTBI primers amplified the CDR3 regions for these TCR beta libraries. TCRdb redid the calling of the multiplex PCR reads with MiXCR, one entry per CDR3 protein. The sample holds 250,000 or so distinct CDR3 sequences, around 19% seen once. Time point indicated: newly diagnosed GD, antithyroid drugs for less than 3 months. Construction of the TCR library relied on RNA isolated from PBMCs. The data also belong to a second study, concerning T cells in Graves' hyperthyroidism and ophthalmopathy.

Sequencing used peripheral blood mononuclear cells (PBMCs), obtained at new diagnosis, from a patient treated with antithyroid drugs. The source is a woman aged 25 to 39 with Graves disease.

V usage is TRBV2 and J usage is TRBJ2-7; possibly TRBD1 for D (6 bases). This CDR3 contains 12 residues. V dropped 6 bases and J dropped 7 bases, with 13 bases sitting between them. Germline lookup yields CDR1 SNHLY and CDR2 FYNNEI. The CDR3 loop reads CASRPQGDEQYF. Written as DNA, the CDR3 is TGTGCCAGCAGACCACAGGGAGATGAGCAGTACTTC.

The table lists this clonotype with many counts. The chain combines TRBV11-2 with TRBJ2-5; D possibly matches TRBD1 or TRBD2 (5 bases each). The CDR3 totals 13 residues. Germline V lookup: CDR1 SGHAT, CDR2 FQNNGV. V lost 4 bases and J lost 4, with 10 bases in between. CDR3 coding DNA: TGTGCCAGCAGCTACACTAGGGGAGAGACCCAGTACTTC. Amino acid sequence: CASSYTRGETQYF.

This clonotype has a count of ten or more. This chain connects TRBV5-1 to TRBJ2-3; weak D call: TRBD2 (5 bases). Germline V gives CDR1 SGHRS, CDR2 YFSETQ. The CDR3 runs to 15 residues. V lost 2 bases and J lost 4, with 14 bases in between. For the CDR3, the DNA is TGCGCCAGCAGCTTCCGCGGTGAAGCGGCAGATACGCAGTATTTT. Encoded protein: CASSFRGEAADTQYF.

The table lists this clonotype with many counts. The chain is built from TRBV6-5 and TRBJ1-2, with D hard to call. The CDR3 is 15 amino acids. Per the germline V gene, CDR1 is MNHEY and CDR2 is SVGAGI. Trimming cost V 0 bases and J 4 bases, with 12 bases left between them. Written as DNA, the CDR3 is TGTGCCAGCAGTTACTCGAGTTACCCAGGCTATGGCTACACCTTC. This sequence encodes CASSYSSYPGYGYTF.

This clonotype was detected ten times or more. The CDR3 region is CASSPQGRDGSYEQYF. The CDR3 DNA reads as TGTGCCAGCAGCCCCCAGGGTCGGGACGGGTCCTACGAGCAGTACTTC. V gene TRBV9 combines with J gene TRBJ2-7; D is perhaps TRBD1 or TRBD2 (5 bases each). The V and J ends lost 4 bases and 1 base respectively, with 18 bases between them. CDR3 length equals 16 residues. Germline V gives CDR1 SGDLS, CDR2 YYNGEE. The full variable domain, its missing parts supplied by reference TRBV9 and TRBJ2-7, is DSGVTQTPKHLITATGQRVTLRCSPRSGDLSVYWYQQSLDQGLQFLIQYYNGEERAKGNILERFSAQQFPDLHSELNLSSLELGDSALYFCASSPQGRDGSYEQYFGPGTRLTVT.

This clonotype was recorded many times. The chain uses TRBV7-2 and TRBJ1-2; D remains unclear. The V end lost 2 bases, the J end lost 8 bases, and 9 bases lay between the germline ends. Germline CDR1 and CDR2: SGHTA and FQGNSA. The CDR3 is 12 amino acids. CDR3 residues: CASSLSRGGYTF. CDR3 DNA sequence: TGTGCCAGCAGCTTATCTCGGGGAGGCTACACCTTC.

The rearrangement links TRBV7-2 to TRBJ1-6, with 11 bases lining up with TRBD1. V lost 4 bases and J lost 9; bases outside the gene matches: 5. The CDR3 totals 15 residues. Germline assignment: CDR1 SGHTA and CDR2 FQGNSA. The chain's CDR3 is CASSWTGGSGSPLHF. CDR3 DNA sequence: TGTGCCAGCAGCTGGACAGGGGGCTCGGGTTCACCCCTCCACTTT.

This chain uses TRBV5-6 with TRBJ1-2, with D perhaps TRBD1 (5 bases). Trimming cost V 4 bases and J 8 bases, with 21 bases left between them. CDR1 SGHDT and CDR2 YYEEEE come from the germline V gene. This CDR3 is 15 amino acids long. CDR3 loop: CASSGDGTFRGGYTF. CDR3 DNA sequence: TGTGCCAGCAGCGGCGACGGGACGTTCCGTGGGGGCTACACCTTC.

The chain carries TRBV12-3 or TRBV12-4 and TRBJ1-2, with 7 nucleotides matching TRBD1. This CDR3 has 14 residues. The V and J ends lost 8 bases and 7 bases, in that order; junction bases with no gene match: 13. The chain's CDR3 is CASSPGRQGGGYTF. In DNA, the CDR3 is TGTGCCAGCTCCCCTGGTCGACAGGGAGGTGGCTACACCTTC.

This clonotype was recorded many times. The V gene is TRBV2, the J gene TRBJ1-2; D ambiguous. CDR3 size: 13 residues. The ends were cut back, 7 bases at V and 0 bases at J, with 9 bases in the middle. Germline CDR1 reads SNHLY; CDR2 reads FYNNEI. The CDR3 DNA sequence: TGTGCCAGCAATCAACAGACTAACTATGGCTACACCTTC. Translation gives CASNQQTNYGYTF.

There are many counts of this clonotype. The chain recombines TRBV11-2 with TRBJ2-7; the D gene is possibly TRBD2 (6 bases). Germline V gene lookup returns CDR1 SGHAT and CDR2 FQNNGV. Trimming removed 5 bases from V and 0 bases from J, with 11 bases in between. The CDR3 is 14 residues long. CDR3 nucleotide sequence: TGTGCCAGCAGCCGTGGAGGGAGCTCCTACGAGCAGTACTTC. Its protein product is CASSRGGSSYEQYF.

In this sample, this clonotype turned up once. The chain employs TRBV28 and TRBJ2-1; no firm D call. CDR3 length: 13 residues. From germline, CDR1 is MDHEN and CDR2 SYDVKM. Between the trimmed V and J ends, which lost 6 bases and 4 bases, there was a span of 10 bases. CDR3 nucleotide sequence: TGTGCCAGCAGAATAGACAATTACAATGAGCAGTTCTTC. Amino acids: CASRIDNYNEQFF.

This clonotype has ten or more counts. The chain couples TRBV20-1 to TRBJ1-4; no firm D call. CDR3 size: 14 residues. V gave up 6 bases and J gave up 3 bases, with 14 bases separating them. Germline V gene lookup returns CDR1 DFQATT and CDR2 SNEGSKA (reference sequence). The CDR3 here is CSASRRAANEKLFF. The CDR3, as DNA: TGCAGTGCCAGCCGCCGTGCGGCTAATGAAAAACTGTTTTTT.

This clonotype appeared a few times. The rearrangement uses TRBV10-1 and TRBJ2-2; 14 positions match TRBD2. Germline V gene sequence: CDR1 WNHNN, CDR2 SYGVQD (reference sequence). This CDR3 region has 17 residues. The trim removed 6 bases at V and 2 bases at J, leaving 5 bases unmatched. CDR3 bases: TGCGCCAGCAGAGCCGGGACTAGCGGGGGTAACACCGGGGAGCTGTTTTTT. Its translation is CASRAGTSGGNTGELFF.

At least ten counts were recorded for this clonotype. The genes are TRBV18 and TRBJ1-6; D remains ambiguous. Germline loops: CDR1 KGHSH, CDR2 LQKENI. Trimming took 1 base from V and 7 from J, leaving 8 bases between them. The CDR3 extends over 14 amino acids. The DNA of the CDR3 is TGTGCCAGCTCACCACAGGGAAAGAATTCACCCCTCCACTTT. Translation gives CASSPQGKNSPLHF.

This clonotype was counted only a few times. The V gene is TRBV7-2, the J gene TRBJ2-7, with 9 bases fitting TRBD1. V gave up 5 bases and J gave up 0 bases; unmatched junction bases: 5. Germline CDR1 is SGHTA and CDR2 is FQGNSA. CDR3 size: 15 residues. CDR3 protein: CASSEYRGHSYEQYF. DNA of the CDR3: TGTGCCAGCAGCGAGTACAGGGGGCACTCCTACGAGCAGTACTTC.

J is TRBJ2-1 and V is TRBV6-2 or TRBV6-3, with a tentative D call TRBD1 (5 bases). The germline gives CDR1 MNHEY, CDR2 SVGEGT. With 10 bases removed from V and 0 bases from J, the gap between germline ends came to 22 bases. The CDR3 covers 17 residues. CDR3 in amino acids: CATHFMSTASSYNEQFF. CDR3 sequence (DNA): TGTGCCACCCATTTCATGTCGACAGCTAGCTCCTACAATGAGCAGTTCTTC.

This clonotype was seen repeatedly, ten times or more. J is TRBJ2-2 and V is TRBV4-2; 7 positions match TRBD2. V was clipped by 2 bases and J by 1 base; unmatched bases: 1. The germline V gene encodes CDR1 LGHNA and CDR2 YNFKEQ. The CDR3 has 15 residues. The CDR3 here is CASSQTSVNTGELFF. Here the CDR3 DNA reads TGTGCCAGCAGCCAAACTAGCGTGAACACCGGGGAGCTGTTTTTT.

At least ten counts were recorded for this clonotype. V gene TRBV7-2 combines with J gene TRBJ1-1; D remains unclear. This CDR3 is 13 amino acids long. The V end lost 1 base, the J end lost 3 bases, and 6 bases lay between the germline ends. The germline V gene encodes CDR1 SGHTA and CDR2 FQGNSA. DNA for the CDR3: TGTGCCAGCAGCTTAGAGCCGTACACTGAAGCTTTCTTT. It is translated as CASSLEPYTEAFF.

Comment on this clonotype: This may be a read error: a much more frequent sequence differs by one nucleotide. The rearrangement links TRBV4-1 to TRBJ1-4; the match to TRBD1 covers 8 bases. The CDR3 has 15 amino acids. Germline V gene data show CDR1 as MGHRA and CDR2 as YSYEKL. The CDR3 protein is CASSASTGVSEKLLF. In DNA form, the CDR3 reads TGCGCCAGCAGCGCCTCGACAGGGGTGAGTGAAAAACTGCTTTTT.

There are many counts of this clonotype. The chain joins TRBV11-2 to TRBJ2-7, with D possibly TRBD2 on 6 matching bases. Germline V CDR1 and CDR2: SGHAT, FQNNGV. Trimming pared 2 bases from V and 3 bases from J, leaving 14 bases between. The CDR3 extends over 15 amino acids. CDR3 nucleotides: TGTGCCAGCAGCTTATATGCGACGGACTACTACGAGCAGTACTTC. It yields the protein CASSLYATDYYEQYF.